This T cell receptor (beta chain) was found in a study of PD-1 blockade in classical Hodgkin lymphoma. The study, taken as a whole, reports: By cycle point C4D1, TCR diversity had risen significantly in CD4+ cells (but not CD8+ cells).

Sequencing used immunoSEQ multiplex PCR; TCRdb keeps in-frame clones, though not all of them. The sample lists about 59,000 clones; roughly nine tenths were seen once. Germline lookup yields CDR1 MDHEN and CDR2 SYDVKM. The CDR3 contains 14 residues. With regard to this clone: Its cognate antigen is unknown.

Each patient experienced a relapse that followed autologous stem cell transplantation, and brentuximab vedotin exposure varied. Relapsed/refractory classical Hodgkin lymphoma patients had complete, partial or progressive responses. This chain joins TRBV28 and TRBJ2-5; 8 bases line up with TRBD1. TRBJ2-7 matches the DNA end more closely, so the J call is doubtful. The receptor was derived from a human donor with classical Hodgkin lymphoma. Source: peripheral blood mononuclear cells (PBMCs), taken at baseline. This chain's CDR3 is CASSLGTGYYEQYF. The CDR3 DNA reads as TGTGCCAGCAGTTTGGGGACAGGTTACTACGAGCAGTACTTC.